Shown below are 30 T cell receptor beta chains from a single sample sequenced in a study of shared clonotypes between healthy human individuals (dated by TCRdb to the early 2020s). The protocol used for the library was the immunoSEQ multiplex PCR assay. The table was pulled from immuneACCESS by TCRdb, which kept in-frame rearrangements only. Such tables lose some clones; where checked, under half of the loss comes from unresolved V genes, and the rest has no known cause. For this sample the table gives approximately 500,000 clones, of which nearly 80% were detected only once. The ten largest clones capture roughly an eighth of the sample. Sequencing was done on a sample of PBMCs. The origin of the receptors is a woman aged 40 to 55 in good health. Some clones in this sample may be carry-over from other donors' samples.

The chain couples TRBV5-1 to TRBJ2-7; 10 bases map to TRBD2. Trimming at V came to 2 bases and at J to 6 bases, leaving 5 bases not matched to a gene. This CDR3 is built from 14 residues. Germline V gene data show CDR1 as SGHRS and CDR2 as YFSETQ. CDR3 in DNA: TGCGCCAGCAGCTTTGGACTAGCGGACGGCGAGCAGTACTTC. Encoded protein: CASSFGLADGEQYF.

The V gene is TRBV25-1, the J gene TRBJ1-1, with TRBD1 as a possible D gene (6 bases). The CDR3 runs 16 residues. V was trimmed by 0 bases and J by 5 bases, leaving 16 bases between them. From germline, CDR1 is MGHDK and CDR2 SYGVNS. CDR3 sequence: CASSEYSPGGWTEAFF. The DNA of the CDR3 is TGTGCCAGCAGTGAATATTCCCCGGGGGGCTGGACTGAAGCTTTCTTT.

The CDR3 DNA reads TGTGCCAGCAGTTTGGCACAGCTCCGTCAGCCCCAGCATTTT. This translates into CASSLAQLRQPQHF. V is TRBV28 and J is TRBJ1-5; D remains ambiguous. The CDR3 totals 14 residues. The V gene's germline CDR1 is MDHEN and CDR2 SYDVKM. Trimming took off 3 bases at V and 6 bases at J, with 12 bases between the two ends.

V gene TRBV10-3 combines with J gene TRBJ2-7; D gene ambiguous. This CDR3 is 12 amino acids long. From germline, CDR1 is ENHRY and CDR2 SYGVKD. V was pared by 6 bases and J by 6 bases, with 12 bases between. The CDR3 nucleotides are TGTGCCATCAGCAATTTGAGTGGCGAGCAGTACTTC. It codes for CAISNLSGEQYF.

The chain joins TRBV4-1 to TRBJ1-2; D remains ambiguous. CDR1 is MGHRA, CDR2 YSYEKL, per germline. This CDR3 region has 13 residues. V gave up 1 base and J gave up 3 bases, with 6 bases separating them. The CDR3 DNA follows: TGCGCCAGCAGCCAAGGCGGTTACTATGGCTACACCTTC. Its translation is CASSQGGYYGYTF.

The chain joins TRBV5-6 to TRBJ2-7; possible D gene TRBD1, 6 bases. In germline, CDR1 is SGHDT, CDR2 YYEEEE. This CDR3 has 14 residues. Trimming shortened V by 1 base and J by 4 bases, and 12 bases separated the two germline ends. The CDR3 region is CASSLRGTPYEQYF. CDR3 nucleotide sequence: TGTGCCAGCAGCTTGAGGGGGACCCCTTACGAGCAGTACTTC.

The V call is TRBV4-3, the J call TRBJ2-7, with 7 bases matching TRBD1. Trimming removed 0 bases from V and 8 bases from J; junction bases left unmatched: 13. The CDR3 has 16 residues. Germline V gives CDR1 LGHNA, CDR2 YSLEER. DNA for the CDR3: TGCGCCAGCAGCCAAGAGGTTGGGACAGAACCTACGCAGCAGTACTTC. It encodes CASSQEVGTEPTQQYF.

The rearrangement links TRBV28 to TRBJ2-5, with D perhaps TRBD2 (7 bases). The CDR3 is made up of 14 amino acids. Trimming took off 7 bases at V and 1 base at J, with 13 bases between the two ends. Germline CDR1 MDHEN, CDR2 SYDVKM. The CDR3 DNA follows: TGTGCCAGCACCTCAAGGGGGGGCCAAGAGACCCAGTACTTC. This gives the protein CASTSRGGQETQYF.

The V gene is TRBV7-9, the J gene TRBJ1-2, with 8 bases lining up with TRBD1. The junction had 10 bases not matched to a gene; V was cut back by 5 bases and J by 5 bases. Looked up from germline, CDR1 is SEHNR and CDR2 is FQNEAQ (reference sequence). The length of the CDR3 is 15 residues. CDR3 sequence: CASSPGDRSEYGYTF. The CDR3 DNA reads TGTGCCAGCAGCCCTGGGGACAGGAGTGAATATGGCTACACCTTC.

This clone was counted a single time. The gene calls are TRBV6-6 and TRBJ2-1; D not resolved. V was trimmed by 2 bases and J by 8 bases, leaving 7 bases between them. This CDR3 has 12 residues. The V gene's germline CDR1 is MNHNY and CDR2 SVGAGI (reference sequence). CDR3 loop: CASSYGWDEQFF. DNA for the CDR3: TGTGCCAGCAGTTACGGGTGGGATGAGCAGTTCTTC.

This clone was seen only once. The chain employs TRBV28 and TRBJ2-2, with D possibly matching TRBD1 (5 bases). Deletions cut 6 bases from V and 8 bases from J, with 10 bases between. CDR1 is MDHEN, CDR2 SYDVKM, per germline. This CDR3 comprises 12 residues. The CDR3: CASRDITGELFF. The CDR3 nucleotides read TGTGCCAGCAGGGACATCACTGGGGAGCTGTTTTTT.

The chain recombines TRBV10-1 with TRBJ2-3, with 13 bases aligning to TRBD2. Germline V gene data show CDR1 as WNHNN and CDR2 as SYGVQD (reference sequence). V trimming: 4 bases; J trimming: 4 bases; junction bases outside the gene matches: 5. This CDR3 is 16 amino acids long. CDR3 bases: TGCGCCAGCAGTGGACAACTAGCGGGAGGGGCAGATACGCAGTATTTT. Translated: CASSGQLAGGADTQYF.

In regard to this clone: Other nucleotide sequences in the sample specify the same CDR3. The genes are TRBV29-1 and TRBJ2-3; 10 bases line up with TRBD1. V was pared by 1 base and J by 1 base, with 5 bases of the junction left unmatched. CDR3 length: 16 amino acids. The germline CDR1 and CDR2 sequences are SQVTM and ANQGSEA. CDR3 DNA sequence: TGCAGCGTTGAAGCGTTGGGGACAGGGGGCACAGATACGCAGTATTTT. It translates to CSVEALGTGGTDTQYF.

The chain recombines TRBV6-6 with TRBJ2-1, with 10 bases fitting TRBD1. The CDR3 consists of 14 residues. CDR1 and CDR2 from the germline V gene are MNHNY and SVGAGI (reference sequence). After removal of 6 bases from V and 12 bases from J, the junction contained 11 bases not matched to a gene. The CDR3 region is CASSPSRDRGGQFF. Here the CDR3 DNA reads TGTGCCAGCAGCCCGTCCCGGGACAGGGGCGGGCAGTTCTTC.

There are many counts of this clone. This chain links TRBV6-4 with TRBJ1-5; D perhaps matches TRBD1 (5 bases). V dropped 5 bases and J dropped 3 bases, with 8 bases sitting between them. Germline assignment: CDR1 MRHNA and CDR2 SNTAGT. The CDR3 is 13 amino acids. The CDR3 coding sequence is TGTGCCAGCAGTCAGACAGACAATCAGCCCCAGCATTTT. This gives the protein CASSQTDNQPQHF.

The chain couples TRBV10-2 to TRBJ1-1; no reliable D call. V was shortened by 7 bases and J by 4 bases, with 22 bases between the two germline ends. This CDR3 comprises 16 residues. Germline assignment: CDR1 WSHSY and CDR2 SAAADI. The CDR3 DNA follows: TGCGCCAGCATTCGAAACGACGGGAGGCGAGGCACTGAAGCTTTCTTT. It codes for CASIRNDGRRGTEAFF.

In regard to this clone: The same CDR3 can be traced to other DNA sequences in this sample. The rearrangement links TRBV19 to TRBJ2-3; D gene unclear. The CDR3 consists of 12 residues. Between the trimmed V and J ends, which lost 6 bases and 3 bases, there was a span of 7 bases. Per the germline V gene, CDR1 is LNHDA and CDR2 is SQIVND (reference sequence). CDR3 residues: CASSPRTDTQYF. The CDR3 nucleotides read TGTGCCAGTAGCCCCCGTACAGATACGCAGTATTTT.

This CDR3 reads CASSLSGTPTGELFF. The DNA for the CDR3 is TGTGCCAGCAGCTTATCCGGGACACCCACCGGGGAGCTGTTTTTT. The chain uses TRBV7-9 and TRBJ2-2; a possible D gene is TRBD1 (6 bases). The CDR3 spans 15 residues. Per the germline V gene, CDR1 is SEHNR and CDR2 is FQNEAQ (reference sequence). Trimming stripped 2 bases from V and 4 bases from J, with 11 bases between.

The chain links TRBV5-1 to TRBJ1-2; TRBD1 matches at 8 bases. Germline trimming cut 2 bases from V and 7 bases from J; bases unmatched to any gene: 10. The CDR3 covers 15 residues. Germline CDR1 reads SGHRS; CDR2 reads YFSETQ. CDR3 nucleotide sequence: TGCGCCAGCAGCTTTAGAGAGACAGGGGACGGTGGCTACACCTTC. It yields the protein CASSFRETGDGGYTF.

This clone turned up a few times. The J gene is TRBJ1-1, the V gene TRBV7-2; D not resolved. The CDR3 spans 13 residues. The V gene lost 6 bases and the J gene lost 5 bases, with 13 bases spanning the gap. CDR1 and CDR2 from the germline V gene are SGHTA and FQGNSA. The CDR3 is CASSYGGGTEAFF. The CDR3, as DNA: TGTGCCAGCAGTTACGGAGGTGGGACTGAAGCTTTCTTT.

The V and J genes are TRBV5-1 and TRBJ2-3, with 10 bases aligning to TRBD1. Germline trimming cut 4 bases from V and 3 bases from J; bases unmatched to any gene: 8. CDR3 length: 16 amino acids. Germline lookup yields CDR1 SGHRS and CDR2 YFSETQ. Written as DNA, the CDR3 is TGCGCCAGCAGCCCGCGATTGGACAGGGGGACAGATACGCAGTATTTT. Its translation: CASSPRLDRGTDTQYF.

This clone was observed a few times. CDR3 in amino acids: CASFAEAGGFQPQHF. The CDR3 DNA is TGTGCCAGCTTCGCCGAGGCAGGGGGCTTTCAGCCCCAGCATTTT. This chain links TRBV2 with TRBJ1-5, with 8 bases that match TRBD1. Germline loops: CDR1 SNHLY, CDR2 FYNNEI. The V and J ends lost 8 bases and 6 bases, in that order; junction bases with no gene match: 12. The CDR3 consists of 15 residues. Complete variable domain (other parts from reference TRBV2 and TRBJ1-5): EPEVTQTPSHQVTQMGQEVILRCVPISNHLYFYWYRQILGQKVEFLVSFYNNEISEKSEIFDDQFSVERPDGSNFTLKIRSTKLEDSAMYFCASFAEAGGFQPQHFGDGTRLSIL.

This clone was counted a few times. The chain carries TRBV4-1 and TRBJ2-1, with 8 bases matching TRBD1. After removal of 4 bases from V and 9 bases from J, the junction contained 8 bases not matched to a gene. The CDR3 length is 14 residues. Germline CDR1 MGHRA, CDR2 YSYEKL. CDR3: CASSLYQGAIEQFF. DNA for the CDR3: TGCGCCAGCAGCCTGTATCAGGGGGCTATTGAGCAGTTCTTC.

The genes are TRBV11-2 and TRBJ2-1; 15 nucleotides agree with TRBD2. The CDR3 length is 15 residues. V lost 2 bases, J lost 10 bases, and 3 bases stayed unmatched. Germline CDR1 and CDR2: SGHAT and FQNNGV. CDR3 loop: CASSLPGTSGREQFF. CDR3 coding DNA: TGTGCCAGCAGCTTACCAGGGACTAGCGGGAGGGAGCAGTTCTTC.

In DNA form, the CDR3 reads TGTGCCAGCAGCTTAGTGAGTAGCGGGAGCCCCGAGCAGTACTTC. This codes for CASSLVSSGSPEQYF. The rearrangement uses TRBV7-9 and TRBJ2-7; 9 bases fit TRBD2. V dropped 1 base and J dropped 6; count of bases not matched to a gene: 7. Germline V gives CDR1 SEHNR, CDR2 FQNEAQ (reference sequence). The CDR3 spans 15 residues.

This clone was counted between two and nine times. The rearrangement links TRBV7-9 to TRBJ2-2, with 8 positions matching TRBD2. The germline V gene encodes CDR1 SEHNR and CDR2 FQNEAQ (reference sequence). This CDR3 spans 16 amino acids. J was trimmed by 3 bases and V by 5 bases; bases with no gene match: 8. CDR3 in amino acids: CASSPLWRGDTGELFF. DNA for the CDR3: TGTGCCAGCAGCCCACTGTGGCGGGGGGACACCGGGGAGCTGTTTTTT.

The chain links TRBV2 to TRBJ1-2, with D possibly being TRBD1 (5 bases). The V end was cut by 3 bases, the J end by 8 bases, with 22 bases between. Per germline, CDR1 SNHLY and CDR2 FYNNEI. CDR3 size: 16 residues. CDR3 loop: CASSEGRLRRGEGYTF. The CDR3 DNA reads TGTGCCAGCAGTGAGGGCCGCCTTCGGAGAGGGGAGGGCTACACCTTC.

The chain carries TRBV28 and TRBJ2-7, with no clear D. The V gene's germline CDR1 is MDHEN and CDR2 SYDVKM. The ends were cut back, 6 bases at V and 0 bases at J, with 9 bases in the middle. The CDR3 totals 13 residues. The CDR3 bases are TGTGCCAGCAGCCCATGGGACTCCTACGAGCAGTACTTC. Translated, it gives CASSPWDSYEQYF.

The chain couples TRBV29-1 to TRBJ1-4; a possible D gene is TRBD1 (6 bases). V lost 5 bases, J lost 8 bases, and 15 bases lay in between. The CDR3 contains 13 residues. Looked up from germline, CDR1 is SQVTM and CDR2 is ANQGSEA. As DNA, the CDR3 is TGCAGCGTTCTAGCTTTCCAGGGGGAAAAACTGTTTTTT. Its translation: CSVLAFQGEKLFF.

The rearrangement links TRBV11-2 to TRBJ2-5; 12 positions agree with TRBD1. CDR1 is SGHAT, CDR2 FQNNGV, per germline. The CDR3 spans 15 residues. Germline trimming cut 4 bases from V and 1 base from J; bases unmatched to any gene: 1. The CDR3 sequence is CASSSGQGAQETQYF. The CDR3, as DNA: TGTGCCAGCAGCTCGGGACAGGGGGCCCAAGAGACCCAGTACTTC.